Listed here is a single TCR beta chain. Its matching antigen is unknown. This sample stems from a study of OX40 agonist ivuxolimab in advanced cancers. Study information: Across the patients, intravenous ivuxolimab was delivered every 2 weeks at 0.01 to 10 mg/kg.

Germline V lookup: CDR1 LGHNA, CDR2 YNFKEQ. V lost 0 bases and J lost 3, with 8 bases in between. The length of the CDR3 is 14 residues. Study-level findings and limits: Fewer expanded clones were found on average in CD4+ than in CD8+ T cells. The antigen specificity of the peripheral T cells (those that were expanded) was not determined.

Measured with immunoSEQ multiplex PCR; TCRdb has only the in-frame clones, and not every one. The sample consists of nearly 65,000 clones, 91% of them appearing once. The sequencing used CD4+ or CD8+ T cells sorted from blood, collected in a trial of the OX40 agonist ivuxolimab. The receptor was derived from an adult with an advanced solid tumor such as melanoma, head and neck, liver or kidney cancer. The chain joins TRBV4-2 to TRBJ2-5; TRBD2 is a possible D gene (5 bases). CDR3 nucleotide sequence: TGTGCCAGCAGCCAAGAGCAAGCGGAAGAGACCCAGTACTTC. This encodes CASSQEQAEETQYF.